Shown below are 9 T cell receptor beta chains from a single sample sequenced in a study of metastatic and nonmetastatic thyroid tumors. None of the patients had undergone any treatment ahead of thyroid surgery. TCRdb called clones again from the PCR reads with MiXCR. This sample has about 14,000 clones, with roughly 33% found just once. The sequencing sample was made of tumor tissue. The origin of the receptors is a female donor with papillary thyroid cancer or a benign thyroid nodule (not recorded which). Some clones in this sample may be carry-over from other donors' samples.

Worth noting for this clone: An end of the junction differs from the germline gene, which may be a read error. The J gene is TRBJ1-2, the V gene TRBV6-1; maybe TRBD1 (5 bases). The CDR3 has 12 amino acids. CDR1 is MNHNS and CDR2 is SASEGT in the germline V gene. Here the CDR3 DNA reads TGTGTCAGCAGTCCAGGGATCTGGGGCTACACCTTC. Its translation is CVSSPGIWGYTF.

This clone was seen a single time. CDR3 sequence (DNA): TGTGCCAGCAGCGCCCGGGACAGGTCGAGTAGTTCCTACGAGCAGTACTTC. This encodes CASSARDRSSSSYEQYF. The chain has TRBV7-3 and TRBJ2-7; 8 positions match TRBD1. After removal of 5 bases from V and 1 base from J, the junction contained 13 bases not matched to a gene. In germline, CDR1 is SGHTA, CDR2 FQGTGA. The CDR3 is 17 residues long.

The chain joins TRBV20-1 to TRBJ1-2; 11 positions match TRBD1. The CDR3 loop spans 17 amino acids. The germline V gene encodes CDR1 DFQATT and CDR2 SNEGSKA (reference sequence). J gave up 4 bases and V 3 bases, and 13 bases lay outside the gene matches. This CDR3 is CSASLSGQGALIYGYTF. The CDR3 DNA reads TGCAGTGCTAGTTTATCCGGACAGGGGGCCCTGATCTATGGCTACACCTTC.

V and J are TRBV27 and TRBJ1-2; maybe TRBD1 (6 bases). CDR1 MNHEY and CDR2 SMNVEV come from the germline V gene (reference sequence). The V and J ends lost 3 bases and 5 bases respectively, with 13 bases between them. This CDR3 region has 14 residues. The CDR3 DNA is TGTGCCAGCAGTTTCGGGGGCGGGAGGTATGGCTACACCTTC. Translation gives CASSFGGGRYGYTF.

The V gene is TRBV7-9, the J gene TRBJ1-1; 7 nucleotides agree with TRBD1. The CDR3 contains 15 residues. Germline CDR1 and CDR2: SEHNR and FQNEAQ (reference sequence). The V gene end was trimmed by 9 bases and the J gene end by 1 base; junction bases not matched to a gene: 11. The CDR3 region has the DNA TGTGCCAGAAGATTAGGTCGGACAGGGAACACTGAAGCTTTCTTT. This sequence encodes CARRLGRTGNTEAFF.

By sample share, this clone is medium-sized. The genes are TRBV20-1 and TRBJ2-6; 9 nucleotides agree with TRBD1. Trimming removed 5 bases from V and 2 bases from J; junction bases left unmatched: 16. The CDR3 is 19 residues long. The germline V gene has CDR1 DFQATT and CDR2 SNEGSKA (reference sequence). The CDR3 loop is CSAFSADRGILTGANVLTF. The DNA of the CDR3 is TGCAGTGCTTTTTCCGCCGACAGGGGGATCCTCACTGGGGCCAACGTCCTGACTTTC.

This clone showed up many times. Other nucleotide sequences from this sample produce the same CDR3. CDR3 sequence: CASSEALRDRGRDSGYTF. The DNA for the CDR3 is TGTGCCAGCAGTGAAGCGCTCCGGGACAGGGGGCGGGATAGTGGCTACACCTTC. This rearrangement joins TRBV2 to TRBJ1-2; 12 bases map to TRBD1. CDR1 SNHLY and CDR2 FYNNEI come from the germline V gene. V trimming: 0 bases; J trimming: 7 bases; junction bases outside the gene matches: 12. The CDR3 sequence is 18 residues long.

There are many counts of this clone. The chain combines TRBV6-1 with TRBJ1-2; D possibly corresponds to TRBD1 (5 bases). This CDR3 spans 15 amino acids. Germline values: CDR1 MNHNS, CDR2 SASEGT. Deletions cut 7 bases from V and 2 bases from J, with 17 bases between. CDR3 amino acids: CASTIGQSSNYGYTF. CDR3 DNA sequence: TGTGCCAGCACCATAGGACAATCTTCCAACTATGGCTACACCTTC.

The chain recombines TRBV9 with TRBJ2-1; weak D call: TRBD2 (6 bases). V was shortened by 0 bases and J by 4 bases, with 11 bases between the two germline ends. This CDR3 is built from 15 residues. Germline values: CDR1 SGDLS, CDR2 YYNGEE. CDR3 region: CASSVVSGSYNEQFF. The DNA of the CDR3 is TGTGCCAGCAGCGTAGTTAGCGGTTCGTACAATGAGCAGTTCTTC. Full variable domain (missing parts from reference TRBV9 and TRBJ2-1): DSGVTQTPKHLITATGQRVTLRCSPRSGDLSVYWYQQSLDQGLQFLIQYYNGEERAKGNILERFSAQQFPDLHSELNLSSLELGDSALYFCASSVVSGSYNEQFFGPGTRLTVL.